The entry that follows covers one T cell receptor (beta chain) sequence. The antigen is not known. Other DNA sequences in this sample translate to the same CDR3. The record originates from a study of beta chain features in type 1 diabetes. The CDR3 sequence is 12 residues long. Trimming removed 6 bases at V and 6 bases at J, with 9 bases between. Germline CDR1 reads MDHEN; CDR2 reads SYDVKM. Each of the CD4+ naive, central memory, regulatory and stem cell-like memory populations was sorted via CD45RO/CCR7/CD25/CD127/CD95/CD27. Study findings and constraints: There was a possibility that cDNA sequencing over-represented cells with high TCR expression. Researchers reported that naive, central memory and Treg TCRB repertoires appeared more similar in patients than in healthy donors. For Type 1 diabetes patients, all four CD4+ subsets carried TCRB CDR3s that were moderately but significantly shorter.

Expressed TCRB transcripts were sequenced, since all the RNA that had been isolated was reverse transcribed. TCRdb's copy holds only in-frame clones and misses some; the assay was immunoSEQ multiplex PCR. This sample has around 130,000 clones; about 10% occur once, and the top ten carry about 0.7%. The sample taken for sequencing was central memory CD4+ T cells from blood. The gene calls are TRBV28 and TRBJ1-5; D unclear. The source is a man aged 25 to 45 with type 1 diabetes. Here the CDR3 reads CASSLRGQPQHF. In DNA form, the CDR3 reads TGTGCCAGCAGCCTACGGGGTCAGCCCCAGCATTTT.